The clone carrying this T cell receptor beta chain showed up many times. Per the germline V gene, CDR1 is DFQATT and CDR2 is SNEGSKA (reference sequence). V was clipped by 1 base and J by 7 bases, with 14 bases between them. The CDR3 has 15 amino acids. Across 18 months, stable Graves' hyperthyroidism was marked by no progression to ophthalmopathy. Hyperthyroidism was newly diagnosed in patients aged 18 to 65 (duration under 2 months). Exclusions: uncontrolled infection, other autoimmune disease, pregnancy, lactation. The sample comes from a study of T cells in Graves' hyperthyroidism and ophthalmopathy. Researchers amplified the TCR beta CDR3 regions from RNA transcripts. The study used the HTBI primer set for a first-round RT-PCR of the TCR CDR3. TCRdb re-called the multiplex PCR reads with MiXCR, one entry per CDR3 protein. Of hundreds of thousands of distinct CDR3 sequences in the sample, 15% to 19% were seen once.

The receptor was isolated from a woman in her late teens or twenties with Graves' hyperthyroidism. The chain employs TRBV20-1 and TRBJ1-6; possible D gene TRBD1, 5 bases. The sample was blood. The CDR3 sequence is CSARGDGNFNSPLHF. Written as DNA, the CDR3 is TGCAGTGCTAGAGGGGACGGTAATTTCAATTCACCCCTCCACTTT.